These 26 T cell receptor beta chains share one sample of origin, sequenced in a study of blood T cell repertoires in COVID-19. Profiled with immunoSEQ multiplex PCR; TCRdb holds only in-frame clones, not every one. The sample shows about 80,000 clones, around 88% of them seen only once. Specimen: peripheral blood. Every receptor here comes from a woman at least 80 years old with acute or convalescent COVID-19.

This sequence joins TRBV19 and TRBJ2-5; D ambiguous. CDR3 length: 13 amino acids. V lost 2 bases, J lost 5 bases, and 9 bases lay in between. The germline V gene has CDR1 LNHDA and CDR2 SQIVND (reference sequence). CDR3 nucleotide sequence: TGTGCCAGTAGTATATCTAGGAGTGAGACCCAGTACTTC. It specifies CASSISRSETQYF.

The genes are TRBV7-8 and TRBJ2-4; TRBD1 matches 8 bases. CDR1 and CDR2 (germline): SGHVS, FQNEAQ. The CDR3 length is 15 residues. With 5 bases clipped from V and 5 bases from J, the junction kept 8 bases outside the gene matches. The CDR3: CASSRGGRGQNIQYF. CDR3 nucleotides: TGTGCCAGCAGCCGTGGCGGCAGGGGGCAAAACATTCAGTACTTC. Drawing the rest from reference TRBV7-8 and TRBJ2-4, the complete variable domain is GAGVSQSPRYKVAKRGQDVALRCDPISGHVSLFWYQQALGQGPEFLTYFQNEAQLDKSGLPSDRFFAERPEGSVSTLKIQRTQQEDSAVYLCASSRGGRGQNIQYFGAGTRLSVL.

This rearrangement joins TRBV18 to TRBJ2-4, with 12 bases matching TRBD1. CDR1 and CDR2 (germline): KGHSH, LQKENI. This CDR3 comprises 15 residues. J was trimmed by 9 bases and V by 3 bases; bases with no gene match: 6. The CDR3 sequence is CASSPGQGAIGIQYF. The CDR3 coding sequence is TGTGCCAGCTCACCGGGACAGGGGGCAATTGGCATTCAGTACTTC.

The chain has TRBV5-1 and TRBJ2-6, with D unresolved. Trimming cost V 2 bases and J 0 bases, with 6 bases left between them. CDR1 is SGHRS and CDR2 is YFSETQ in the germline V gene. This CDR3 has 15 residues. CDR3 in amino acids: CASSLQNSGANVLTF. DNA for the CDR3: TGCGCCAGCAGCTTACAGAACTCTGGGGCCAACGTCCTGACTTTC.

The chain joins TRBV9 to TRBJ2-3, with D tentatively TRBD2 (6 bases). This CDR3 spans 16 amino acids. Germline loops: CDR1 SGDLS, CDR2 YYNGEE. V was trimmed by 0 bases and J by 6 bases, leaving 17 bases between them. Here the CDR3 DNA reads TGTGCCAGCAGCGTAGGTAGGGGCGGGACCCGGGATACGCAGTATTTT. It codes for CASSVGRGGTRDTQYF.

This clone was found once. The rearrangement links TRBV9 to TRBJ2-3; 13 nucleotides align to TRBD2. The junction had 7 bases not matched to a gene; V was cut back by 4 bases and J by 2 bases. CDR1 is SGDLS and CDR2 is YYNGEE in the germline V gene. CDR3 length equals 17 residues. CDR3 in amino acids: CASSRMTSGGLTDTQYF. CDR3 nucleotide sequence: TGTGCCAGCAGCCGAATGACTAGCGGGGGGCTCACAGATACGCAGTATTTT.

The rearrangement joins TRBV29-1 to TRBJ2-7, with D maybe TRBD2 (5 bases). There are 14 residues in the CDR3. The germline CDR1 and CDR2 sequences are SQVTM and ANQGSEA. Between the trimmed V and J ends, which lost 5 bases and 3 bases, there was a span of 17 bases. CDR3 DNA sequence: TGCAGCGTTCCCCGGGGTACTTCCCTCTACGAGCAGTACTTC. Protein sequence: CSVPRGTSLYEQYF.

The V call is TRBV9, the J call TRBJ2-2; possibly TRBD1 for D (5 bases). The V gene's germline CDR1 is SGDLS and CDR2 YYNGEE. Between the trimmed V and J ends, which lost 3 bases and 4 bases, there was a span of 22 bases. The length of the CDR3 is 18 residues. CDR3 protein: CASSGLNQGPLITGELFF. In nucleotides, the CDR3 is TGTGCCAGCAGCGGCCTCAACCAGGGTCCACTCATCACCGGGGAGCTGTTTTTT. Supplemented by reference TRBV9 and TRBJ2-2, the full variable domain reads DSGVTQTPKHLITATGQRVTLRCSPRSGDLSVYWYQQSLDQGLQFLIQYYNGEERAKGNILERFSAQQFPDLHSELNLSSLELGDSALYFCASSGLNQGPLITGELFFGEGSRLTVL.

This clone appeared a few times. The chain employs TRBV7-3 and TRBJ2-1; 11 nucleotides line up with TRBD2. The length of the CDR3 is 14 residues. J was trimmed by 5 bases and V by 5 bases; bases with no gene match: 2. Germline values: CDR1 SGHTA, CDR2 FQGTGA. The CDR3 here is CASSIAGGHNEQFF. CDR3 DNA sequence: TGTGCCAGCAGCATAGCGGGGGGGCACAATGAGCAGTTCTTC.

This clone was counted a few times. DNA of the CDR3: TGTGCCAGCAGCCCAGGGACAGATACGCAGTATTTT. This gives the protein CASSPGTDTQYF. The chain carries TRBV11-1 and TRBJ2-3; D may be TRBD1 (5 bases). This CDR3 region has 12 residues. The V and J ends lost 5 bases and 3 bases respectively, with 6 bases between them. Germline CDR1 SGHAT, CDR2 FQDESV (reference sequence).

This chain links TRBV15 with TRBJ2-7; 7 bases are shared with TRBD1. The trim removed 1 base at V and 5 bases at J, leaving 5 bases unmatched. The CDR3 runs to 14 residues. Looked up from germline, CDR1 is LNHNV and CDR2 is YYDKDF (reference sequence). CDR3 sequence reads: CATSRAQGLHEQYF. CDR3 bases: TGTGCCACCAGCAGAGCACAGGGGTTACACGAGCAGTACTTC.

The rearrangement uses TRBV3-1 (or the pseudogene TRBV3-2) and TRBJ1-4; 8 bases line up with TRBD1. The junction had 9 bases not matched to a gene; V was cut back by 1 base and J by 8 bases. The CDR3 loop spans 16 amino acids. Germline V gives CDR1 LGHDT, CDR2 YNNKEL (reference sequence). CDR3 protein: CASSQADRGGGEKLFF. The CDR3 bases are TGTGCCAGCAGCCAAGCCGACAGGGGAGGAGGAGAAAAACTGTTTTTT.

The gene calls are TRBV6-5 and TRBJ1-4, with 10 bases identical to TRBD1. CDR1 and CDR2 (germline): MNHEY, SVGAGI. V trimming: 10 bases; J trimming: 8 bases; junction bases outside the gene matches: 10. The CDR3 length is 14 residues. The CDR3, as DNA: TGTGCCACCTCCGACAGGGGGCGCGGAGAAAAACTGTTTTTT. Its protein is CATSDRGRGEKLFF.

V usage is TRBV19 and J usage is TRBJ1-2; the D is unclear. Trimming pared 5 bases from V and 0 bases from J, leaving 16 bases between. The CDR3 has 16 residues. The germline V gene encodes CDR1 LNHDA and CDR2 SQIVND (reference sequence). The CDR3 spells CASSYPRNNANYGYTF. The CDR3 DNA reads TGTGCCAGTAGTTACCCGAGGAACAATGCTAACTATGGCTACACCTTC.

This chain connects TRBV7-2 to TRBJ1-4; 9 nucleotides align to TRBD1. The CDR3 has 17 amino acids. Germline CDR1 reads SGHTA; CDR2 reads FQGNSA. The J segment lost 5 bases and the V segment lost 1 base, leaving 8 bases of the junction unmatched. The CDR3 sequence is CASSLVMGDRGNEKLFF. The CDR3 DNA reads TGTGCCAGCAGCTTAGTGATGGGCGACAGGGGGAATGAAAAACTGTTTTTT.

The chain carries TRBV19 and TRBJ2-3; TRBD1 might be the D (5 bases). This CDR3 has 12 residues. Germline-derived CDR1 and CDR2 are LNHDA and SQIVND (reference sequence). The V end lost 5 bases, the J end lost 4 bases, and 7 bases lay between the germline ends. DNA of the CDR3: TGTGCCAGTAGTCGGACACCAGATACGCAGTATTTT. This translates into CASSRTPDTQYF.

There are a few counts of this clone. V gene TRBV7-2 combines with J gene TRBJ2-7; 11 bases match TRBD2. V lost 4 bases to trimming and J lost 3 bases; unmatched junction nucleotides: 8. The germline V gene has CDR1 SGHTA and CDR2 FQGNSA. The CDR3 length is 16 residues. The CDR3 nucleotides read TGTGCCAGCAGCTCCTTTAGCGGGGGGGCGAACTACGAGCAGTACTTC. Its protein product is CASSSFSGGANYEQYF.

This chain joins TRBV3-1 (or the pseudogene TRBV3-2) and TRBJ2-5, with D maybe TRBD1 (6 bases). Germline CDR1 and CDR2: LGHDT and YNNKEL (reference sequence). Deletions cut 3 bases from V and 4 bases from J, with 12 bases between. The CDR3 has 14 residues. DNA of the CDR3: TGTGCCAGCAGCCAGGGGGCCGCTACAGAGACCCAGTACTTC. Translated: CASSQGAATETQYF.

The chain links TRBV29-1 to TRBJ1-1; weak D call: TRBD1 (5 bases). CDR1 is SQVTM and CDR2 is ANQGSEA in the germline V gene. Trimming took 1 base from V and 8 from J, leaving 8 bases between them. The CDR3 extends over 11 amino acids. The CDR3 sequence: CSVEGTWEAFF. CDR3 DNA sequence: TGCAGCGTTGAAGGGACATGGGAAGCTTTCTTT. Variable domain in full (rest from reference TRBV29-1 and TRBJ1-1): SAVISQKPSRDICQRGTSLTIQCQVDSQVTMMFWYRQQPGQSLTLIATANQGSEATYESGFVIDKFPISRPNLTFSTLTVSNMSPEDSSIYLCSVEGTWEAFFGQGTRLTVV.

The J gene is TRBJ2-5, the V gene TRBV19; TRBD2 might be the D (5 bases). This CDR3 contains 14 residues. Germline loops: CDR1 LNHDA, CDR2 SQIVND (reference sequence). V was pared by 9 bases and J by 1 base, with 15 bases between. In nucleotides, the CDR3 is TGTGCCAGCAACGGGAATAGACCCCAAGAGACCCAGTACTTC. Translated: CASNGNRPQETQYF. Full variable domain (outside the CDR3, taken from reference TRBV19 and TRBJ2-5): DGGITQSPKYLFRKEGQNVTLSCEQNLNHDAMYWYRQDPGQGLRLIYYSQIVNDFQKGDIAEGYSVSREKKESFPLTVTSAQKNPTAFYLCASNGNRPQETQYFGPGTRLLVL.

The rearrangement uses TRBV6-6 and TRBJ2-5, with D possibly being TRBD1 (6 bases). The CDR3 loop spans 14 amino acids. Trimming took 0 bases from V and 2 from J, leaving 7 bases between them. CDR1 and CDR2 from the germline V gene are MNHNY and SVGAGI (reference sequence). The CDR3 sequence is CASSYSDSQETQYF. The CDR3 DNA follows: TGTGCCAGCAGTTACTCGGACAGTCAAGAGACCCAGTACTTC.

V gene TRBV3-1 (or the pseudogene TRBV3-2) combines with J gene TRBJ1-1, with D tentatively TRBD1 (6 bases). Germline V gene lookup returns CDR1 LGHDT and CDR2 YNNKEL (reference sequence). This CDR3 has 15 residues. Trimming stripped 4 bases from V and 7 bases from J, with 19 bases between. CDR3: CASSPRPPGDNEAFF. The CDR3 coding sequence is TGTGCCAGCAGCCCAAGACCCCCCGGGGACAATGAAGCTTTCTTT.

V usage is TRBV30 and J usage is TRBJ2-3; a possible D gene is TRBD2 (6 bases). The V end lost 2 bases, the J end lost 2 bases, and 17 bases lay between the germline ends. The CDR3 has 16 residues. Germline V gene sequence: CDR1 GTSNPN, CDR2 SVGIG (reference sequence). CDR3 protein: CAWSLPLGGVTDTQYF. The CDR3 coding sequence is TGTGCCTGGAGTCTACCTCTAGGAGGGGTCACAGATACGCAGTATTTT.

In DNA, the CDR3 is TGCGCCAGCAGTCTCACCGGGACAGGGAGCTACGAGCAGTACTTC. Protein product: CASSLTGTGSYEQYF. The rearrangement joins TRBV5-1 to TRBJ2-7; the match to TRBD1 covers 9 bases. This CDR3 contains 15 residues. The V gene's germline CDR1 is SGHRS and CDR2 YFSETQ. The V segment lost 5 bases and the J segment 3 bases; nucleotides outside the gene matches: 9.

The V gene is TRBV7-9, the J gene TRBJ2-3, with TRBD2 matching 11 bases. The CDR3 covers 16 residues. Germline assignment: CDR1 SEHNR and CDR2 FQNEAQ (reference sequence). Unmatched junction bases numbered 5, after V lost 5 bases and J lost 1 base. CDR3 coding DNA: TGTGCCAGCAGCGCCCGGACTAGCGGGCGCACAGATACGCAGTATTTT. Protein sequence: CASSARTSGRTDTQYF.

The J gene is TRBJ1-5, the V gene TRBV10-3, with D perhaps TRBD1 (6 bases). V lost 4 bases and J 2 bases, leaving 18 bases between the germline ends. Germline CDR1 and CDR2: ENHRY and SYGVKD. The CDR3 has 17 residues. Written as DNA, the CDR3 is TGTGCCATCAGTGCCTGGGGGGGCCCAGGGGGCAATCAGCCCCAGCATTTT. Its protein is CAISAWGGPGGNQPQHF.